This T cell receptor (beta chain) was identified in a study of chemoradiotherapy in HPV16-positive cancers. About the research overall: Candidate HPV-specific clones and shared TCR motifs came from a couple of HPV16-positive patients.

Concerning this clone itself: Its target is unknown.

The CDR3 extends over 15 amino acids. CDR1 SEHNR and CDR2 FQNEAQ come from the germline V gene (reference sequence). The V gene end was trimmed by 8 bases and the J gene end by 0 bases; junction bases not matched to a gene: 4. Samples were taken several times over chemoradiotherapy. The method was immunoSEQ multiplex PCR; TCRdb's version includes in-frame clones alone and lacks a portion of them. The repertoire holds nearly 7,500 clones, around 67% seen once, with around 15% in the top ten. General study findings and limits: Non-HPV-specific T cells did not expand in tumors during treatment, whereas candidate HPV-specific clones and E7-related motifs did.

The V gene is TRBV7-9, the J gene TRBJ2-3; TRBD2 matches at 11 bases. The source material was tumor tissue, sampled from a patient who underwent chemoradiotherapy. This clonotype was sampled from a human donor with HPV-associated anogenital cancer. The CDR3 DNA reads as TGTGCCAGCTGTAGACTAGCGGGGAGCACAGATACGCAGTATTTT. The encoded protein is CASCRLAGSTDTQYF.